This entry describes one TCR beta chain. The sample belongs to a study of Ad26.COV2.S vaccination and SARS-CoV-2 variants. Treatment denoted: some 20 received Ad26.COV2.S at low or high dose, single or two shots; about 5 received placebo; per-sample allocation not given. Day 63 after the first injection of vaccine or placebo was the sampling time. Generated by immunoSEQ multiplex PCR, the TCRdb table keeps only in-frame clones and is missing some. Of some 410,000 clones listed, 92% are singletons. The CDR3 runs to 18 residues. The germline V and J ends were trimmed by 2 bases and 0 bases, with 14 bases remaining between them. CDR1 and CDR2 from the germline V gene are MRHNA and SNTAGT.

Sequenced here: peripheral blood, sampled in a trial of Ad26.COV2.S vaccine versus placebo. The TCR originated in a person between 18 and 65 years old who received the Ad26.COV2.S COVID-19 vaccine or a placebo. This sequence joins TRBV6-4 and TRBJ2-6, with D unresolved. The CDR3 DNA is TGTGCCAGCAGTGACAGTCCCTTTGGAGTCTCTGGGGCCAACGTCCTGACTTTC. Encoded protein: CASSDSPFGVSGANVLTF.